This paragraph covers one TCR beta chain sequence. V lost 10 bases to trimming and J lost 3 bases; unmatched junction nucleotides: 8. From germline, CDR1 is MDHEN and CDR2 SYDVKM. This CDR3 is built from 13 residues. The data stem from a study of follicular helper T cells after annual influenza vaccination. Time point here: 2014-2015 season, pre-vaccination. TCRdb's table, derived via immunoSEQ multiplex PCR, lists solely in-frame clones and lacks some. This table holds under 15,000 clones, about 78% found once. This chain joins TRBV28 and TRBJ2-7, with TRBD1 identical over 8 bases. This receptor was identified in an adult who received the influenza vaccine. The sample consisted of CXCR5- memory CD4+ T cells sorted from blood, taken on the day of influenza vaccination. DNA of the CDR3: TGTGCCACGGAGGGACAGGTAGACTACGAGCAGTACTTC. It translates to CATEGQVDYEQYF.